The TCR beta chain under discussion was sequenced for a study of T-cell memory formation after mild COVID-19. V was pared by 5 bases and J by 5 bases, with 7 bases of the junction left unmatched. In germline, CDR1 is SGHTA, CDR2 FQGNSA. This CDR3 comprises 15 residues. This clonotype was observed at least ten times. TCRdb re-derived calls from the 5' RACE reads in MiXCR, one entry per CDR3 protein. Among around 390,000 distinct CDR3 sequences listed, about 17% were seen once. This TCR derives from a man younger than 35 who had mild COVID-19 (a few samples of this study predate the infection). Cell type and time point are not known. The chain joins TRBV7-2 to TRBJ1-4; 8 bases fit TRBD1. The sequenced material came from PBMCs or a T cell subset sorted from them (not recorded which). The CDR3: CASSQRTGRNEKLFF. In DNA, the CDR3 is TGTGCCAGCAGCCAGAGGACAGGGAGGAATGAAAAACTGTTTTTT.